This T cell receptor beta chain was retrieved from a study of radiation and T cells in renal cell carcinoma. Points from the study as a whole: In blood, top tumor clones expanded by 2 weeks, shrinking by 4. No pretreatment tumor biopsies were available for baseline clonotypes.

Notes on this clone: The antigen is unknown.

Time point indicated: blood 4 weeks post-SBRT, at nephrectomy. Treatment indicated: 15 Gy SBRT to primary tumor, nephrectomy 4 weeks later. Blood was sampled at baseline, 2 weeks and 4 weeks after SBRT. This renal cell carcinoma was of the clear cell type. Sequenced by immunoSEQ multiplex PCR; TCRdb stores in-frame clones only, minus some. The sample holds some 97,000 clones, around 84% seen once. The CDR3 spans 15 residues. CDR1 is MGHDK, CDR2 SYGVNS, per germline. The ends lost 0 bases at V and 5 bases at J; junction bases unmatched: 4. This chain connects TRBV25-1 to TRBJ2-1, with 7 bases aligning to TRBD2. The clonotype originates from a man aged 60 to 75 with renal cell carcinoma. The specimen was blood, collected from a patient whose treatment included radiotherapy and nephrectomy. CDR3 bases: TGTGCCAGCAGTGAATATGGGGGGGGACACAATGAGCAGTTCTTC. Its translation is CASSEYGGGHNEQFF. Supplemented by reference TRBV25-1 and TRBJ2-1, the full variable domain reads EADIYQTPRYLVIGTGKKITLECSQTMGHDKMYWYQQDPGMELHLIHYSYGVNSTEKGDLSSESTVSRIRTEHFPLTLESARPSHTSQYLCASSEYGGGHNEQFFGPGTRLTVL.